This entry concerns a single T cell receptor (beta chain). The data originate from a study of CD8 T cells in Susac syndrome. cDNA came from roughly 0.5 to 1 ug RNA primed by random hexamers. TCRdb reprocessed the immunoSEQ multiplex PCR reads via MiXCR and lists one record per CDR3 protein. The sample carries 250,000 to 350,000 distinct CDR3 sequences, roughly 81% recorded once. This CDR3 has 15 amino acids. The J segment lost 6 bases and the V segment lost 5 bases, leaving 6 bases of the junction unmatched. Looked up from germline, CDR1 is SGHTA and CDR2 is FQGTGA. The multiple sclerosis controls were treatment-naive patients, and their relapsing-remitting disease was stable or active.

Sequencing was done on a sample of CD8+ T cells from PBMCs. The receptor was derived from a human donor with multiple sclerosis. The rearrangement links TRBV7-3 to TRBJ2-3; 12 nucleotides align to TRBD2. The CDR3, as DNA: TGTGCCAGCAGCGATACTAGCGGGAGGAGGGATACGCAGTATTTT. Encoded protein: CASSDTSGRRDTQYF. Full variable domain (missing parts from reference TRBV7-3 and TRBJ2-3): GAGVSQTPSNKVTEKGKYVELRCDPISGHTALYWYRQSLGQGPEFLIYFQGTGAADDSGLPNDRFFAVRPEGSVSTLKIQRTERGDSAVYLCASSDTSGRRDTQYFGPGTRLTVL.